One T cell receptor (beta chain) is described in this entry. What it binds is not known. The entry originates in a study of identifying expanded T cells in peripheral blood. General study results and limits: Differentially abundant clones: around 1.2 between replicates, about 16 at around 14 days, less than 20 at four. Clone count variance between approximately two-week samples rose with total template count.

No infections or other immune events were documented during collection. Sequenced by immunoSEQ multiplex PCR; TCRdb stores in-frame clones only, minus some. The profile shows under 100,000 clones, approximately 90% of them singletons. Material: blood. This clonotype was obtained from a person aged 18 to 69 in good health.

The CDR3 coding sequence is TGTGCCAGCAGCTTAGTGGCGGGACACACAGATACGCAGTATTTT. It is translated as CASSLVAGHTDTQYF. V gene TRBV7-9 combines with J gene TRBJ2-3, with D possibly called TRBD1 or TRBD2 (6 bases each). The CDR3 has 15 residues. The V gene's germline CDR1 is SEHNR and CDR2 FQNEAQ (reference sequence). V was shortened by 1 base and J by 2 bases, with 10 bases between the two germline ends. The complete variable domain, with remaining parts taken from reference TRBV7-9 and TRBJ2-3, reads DTGVSQNPRHKITKRGQNVTFRCDPISEHNRLYWYRQTLGQGPEFLTYFQNEAQLEKSRLLSDRFSAERPKGSFSTLEIQRTEQGDSAMYLCASSLVAGHTDTQYFGPGTRLTVL.